This T cell receptor beta chain stems from a study of shared clonotypes between healthy human individuals. Study-wide context: Each donor had three CD4 naive, three CD4 memory, two CD8 naive and one CD8 memory plate. Study results and caveats: When naive CD4 clonotypes were compared across several donors, about 4.9% were shared. Non-shared clonotypes were found to have lower generation probabilities than the clonotypes that were shared by all four of the sorted-subset donors.

Details on this clone: Its antigen is not known.

Deep was the level used in running the assay. The protocol was immunoSEQ multiplex PCR, while the TCRdb copy is restricted to in-frame clones and leaves out a portion. The top ten clones hold around 2% of a sample with about 710,000 clones, around 73% of them seen once. V lost 5 bases and J lost 4; bases outside the gene matches: 14. The CDR3 covers 17 residues. Per germline, CDR1 SGHAT and CDR2 FQNNGV. V gene TRBV11-2 combines with J gene TRBJ1-2, with TRBD1 matching over 9 bases. Input material: memory CD4+ T cells sorted from blood. The sample's subset: CD45RA-negative fraction. This TCR came from a woman aged 25-40 years in good health. The CDR3 region is CASSSTIPGQGLYGYTF. The CDR3 DNA follows: TGTGCCAGCAGCAGTACTATTCCGGGACAGGGTCTCTATGGCTACACCTTC.